The 8 T cell receptor beta chains below were found in one sample sequenced in a study of shared clonotypes between healthy human individuals. Data came from immunoSEQ multiplex PCR; TCRdb stores just in-frame clones and leaves some out. This table holds 2.3 million or so clones, 90% to 95% found once. The sample consisted of naive CD4+ T cells from PBMCs. The subset here: CD45RA+ positively selected. These receptors were taken from a man between 18 and 29 years old in good health. Some clones in this sample may be carry-over from other donors' samples.

The J gene is TRBJ1-1, the V gene TRBV6-5; D gene unclear. This CDR3 region has 15 residues. The germline CDR1 and CDR2 sequences are MNHEY and SVGAGI. Trimming left V 2 bases short and J 1 base short, with 11 bases between. This chain's CDR3 is CASSYRPLGNTEAFF. The CDR3 bases are TGTGCCAGCAGTTACCGTCCCCTCGGGAACACTGAAGCTTTCTTT.

V is TRBV30 and J is TRBJ2-7; no clear D. CDR3 length: 12 amino acids. The V gene's germline CDR1 is GTSNPN and CDR2 SVGIG (reference sequence). With 3 bases removed from V and 6 bases from J, the gap between germline ends came to 12 bases. The CDR3 nucleotides are TGTGCCTGGAGCCATGCAGCCCCCGAGCAGTACTTC. Its protein is CAWSHAAPEQYF.

A remark on this clone: Mismatch with germline at one junction end may stem from a read error. The chain employs TRBV6-4 and TRBJ2-3; TRBD2 agrees at 9 bases. Germline-derived CDR1 and CDR2 are MRHNA and SNTAGT. The CDR3 is 13 residues long. CDR3 sequence reads: CASAGTSKDTQYF. DNA for the CDR3: TGTGCCAGCGCCGGGACTAGCAAAGATACGCAGTATTTT.

The chain is built from TRBV5-1 and TRBJ1-2, with D possibly being TRBD1 (5 bases). CDR1 is SGHRS, CDR2 YFSETQ, per germline. V shed 4 bases and J shed 4 bases, with 11 bases lying between them. The CDR3 spans 13 residues. The CDR3 reads CASSGEGVYGYTF. The DNA of the CDR3 is TGCGCCAGCAGCGGGGAAGGGGTCTATGGCTACACCTTC.

The V call is TRBV30, the J call TRBJ2-5; TRBD2 matches 12 bases. The germline gives CDR1 GTSNPN, CDR2 SVGIG (reference sequence). The CDR3 covers 14 residues. V was pared by 6 bases and J by 2 bases, with 4 bases of the junction left unmatched. CDR3 in DNA: TGTGCCTGCCCCGGGACTAGCGGGCAAGAGACCCAGTACTTC. It yields the protein CACPGTSGQETQYF.

Comment on this clone: The identical CDR3 is also encoded by other nucleotide sequences in the sample. V is TRBV19 and J is TRBJ1-1; a weak D match, TRBD1 (5 bases). From germline, CDR1 is LNHDA and CDR2 SQIVND (reference sequence). The CDR3 extends over 14 amino acids. The ends were cut back, 3 bases at V and 0 bases at J, with 8 bases in the middle. The CDR3: CASSIRVLNTEAFF. Here the CDR3 DNA reads TGTGCCAGTAGTATCAGGGTTTTGAACACTGAAGCTTTCTTT.

The chain joins TRBV7-9 to TRBJ1-2; perhaps TRBD1 as D (6 bases). This CDR3 has 14 amino acids. Trimming took off 4 bases at V and 4 bases at J, with 13 bases between the two ends. Germline CDR1 SEHNR, CDR2 FQNEAQ (reference sequence). CDR3 DNA sequence: TGTGCCAGCAGCTCAGAGGACAGACCCTATGGCTACACCTTC. Protein product: CASSSEDRPYGYTF.

V usage is TRBV30 and J usage is TRBJ1-2; 7 bases map to TRBD1. Germline V CDR1 and CDR2: GTSNPN, SVGIG (reference sequence). The CDR3 length is 15 residues. J lost 5 bases, V lost 4 bases, and 13 bases had no gene match. This CDR3 reads CAWTITGEGAYGYTF. CDR3 sequence (DNA): TGTGCCTGGACCATCACCGGTGAGGGGGCTTATGGCTACACCTTC.